These 9 T cell receptor beta chains were sequenced from one sample in a study of T cell responses to AZD1222 COVID-19 vaccine. Sequencing was performed with immunoSEQ multiplex PCR; in TCRdb, only in-frame clones are kept and a portion is missing. The sample lists about 94,000 clones, 85% to 90% seen once, with roughly an eighth in the top ten. Source: peripheral blood, taken 28 days after the second AZD1222 dose. These receptors all come from an adult who received the AZD1222 COVID-19 vaccine.

V gene TRBV13 combines with J gene TRBJ2-3, with 9 positions matching TRBD2. The V segment lost 5 bases and the J segment 3 bases; nucleotides outside the gene matches: 12. CDR1 is PRHDT, CDR2 FYEKMQ, per germline (reference sequence). CDR3 size: 17 residues. This chain's CDR3 is CASSTLAGDLFTDTQYF. The CDR3 DNA reads as TGTGCCAGCAGCACCTTAGCGGGAGATTTGTTTACAGATACGCAGTATTTT. The variable domain in full, with the rest retrieved from reference TRBV13 and TRBJ2-3, is AAGVIQSPRHLIKEKRETATLKCYPIPRHDTVYWYQQGPGQDPQFLISFYEKMQSDKGSIPDRFSAQQFSDYHSELNMSSLELGDSALYFCASSTLAGDLFTDTQYFGPGTRLTVL.

The chain has TRBV9 and TRBJ2-7; D could derive from TRBD1 or TRBD2 (6 bases each). V was pared by 4 bases and J by 7 bases, with 18 bases between. The CDR3 has 14 amino acids. In germline, CDR1 is SGDLS, CDR2 YYNGEE. DNA for the CDR3: TGTGCCAGCAGCCCCCGGACAGCGGCGGGGGAGCAGTACTTC. The encoded protein is CASSPRTAAGEQYF.

The rearrangement joins TRBV5-3 to TRBJ2-2, with TRBD2 matching 10 bases. TRBV5-3 is an open reading frame whose function is uncertain. V shed 4 bases and J 6 bases; nucleotides not matched to a gene: 18. The length of the CDR3 is 19 residues. CDR3 in DNA: TGTGCCAGAAGCGAAGAGGTCCTAGCGGGAGTCGACGGGCCCGGGGAGCTGTTTTTT. Translating it yields CARSEEVLAGVDGPGELFF.

CDR3 nucleotides: TGTGCCTGGAGGGAGCGGGGGGGCAAAACAGATACGCAGTATTTT. Protein: CAWRERGGKTDTQYF. The V gene is TRBV30, the J gene TRBJ2-3, with 10 bases identical to TRBD2. Per germline, CDR1 GTSNPN and CDR2 SVGIG (reference sequence). V lost 3 bases, J lost 3 bases, and 6 bases stayed unmatched. The CDR3 is 15 amino acids.

This chain joins TRBV29-1 and TRBJ2-5, with 7 bases aligning to TRBD2. V lost 8 bases to trimming and J lost 4 bases; unmatched junction nucleotides: 1. Germline V gene sequence: CDR1 SQVTM, CDR2 ANQGSEA. The CDR3 loop spans 10 amino acids. For the CDR3, the DNA is TGCAGCATAGCGGGAGAGACCCAGTACTTC. Its protein is CSIAGETQYF.

V usage is TRBV7-3 and J usage is TRBJ2-7; no firm D call. V was pared by 2 bases and J by 4 bases, with 15 bases between. This CDR3 comprises 15 residues. The germline gives CDR1 SGHTA, CDR2 FQGTGA. DNA of the CDR3: TGTGCCAGCAGCTTATTTCCCAACTCCGAGTACGAGCAGTACTTC. Translation: CASSLFPNSEYEQYF.

This clone has a handful of counts. Additional DNA sequences in this sample encode the identical CDR3. The gene calls are TRBV6-1 and TRBJ2-5, with TRBD2 identical over 12 bases. Germline CDR1 and CDR2: MNHNS and SASEGT. J gave up 2 bases and V 2 bases, and 0 bases lay outside the gene matches. This CDR3 contains 15 residues. The CDR3 bases are TGTGCCAGCAGTGAACTAGCGGGGGGGCAAGAGACCCAGTACTTC. Protein product: CASSELAGGQETQYF.

The chain couples TRBV5-4 to TRBJ1-1, with D perhaps TRBD1 (6 bases). Germline loops: CDR1 SGHNT, CDR2 YYREEE (reference sequence). The CDR3 is 12 amino acids. V lost 5 bases and J lost 8, with 13 bases in between. The CDR3 DNA reads as TGTGCCAGCAGGGGGGGGGCCGGGGAAGCTTTCTTT. Its translation is CASRGGAGEAFF.

The chain recombines TRBV29-1 with TRBJ1-1; tentatively, D is TRBD1 (6 bases). The CDR3 consists of 12 residues. In germline, CDR1 is SQVTM, CDR2 ANQGSEA. With 7 bases removed from V and 6 bases from J, the gap between germline ends came to 15 bases. The CDR3 DNA sequence: TGCAGCGGCAGGGGTGGAAGTTCTGAAGCTTTCTTT. Its protein product is CSGRGGSSEAFF.